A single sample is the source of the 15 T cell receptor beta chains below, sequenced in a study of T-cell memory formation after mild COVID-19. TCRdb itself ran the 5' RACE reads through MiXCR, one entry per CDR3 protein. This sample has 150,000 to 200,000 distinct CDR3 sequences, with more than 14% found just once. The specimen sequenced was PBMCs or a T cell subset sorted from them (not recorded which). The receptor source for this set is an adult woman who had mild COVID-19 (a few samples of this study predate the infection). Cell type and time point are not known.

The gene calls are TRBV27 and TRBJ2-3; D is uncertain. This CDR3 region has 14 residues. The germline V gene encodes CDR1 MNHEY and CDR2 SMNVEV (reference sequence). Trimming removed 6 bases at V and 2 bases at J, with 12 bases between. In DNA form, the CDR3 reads TGTGCCAGCAGCGTAGTTTCCGTCACAGATACGCAGTATTTT. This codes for CASSVVSVTDTQYF.

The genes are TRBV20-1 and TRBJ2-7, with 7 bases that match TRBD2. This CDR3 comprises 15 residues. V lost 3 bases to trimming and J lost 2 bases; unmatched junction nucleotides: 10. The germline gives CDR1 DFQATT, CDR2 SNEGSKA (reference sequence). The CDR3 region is CSASPIAGLTYEQYF. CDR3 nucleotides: TGCAGTGCTAGCCCAATAGCGGGCCTTACCTACGAGCAGTACTTC.

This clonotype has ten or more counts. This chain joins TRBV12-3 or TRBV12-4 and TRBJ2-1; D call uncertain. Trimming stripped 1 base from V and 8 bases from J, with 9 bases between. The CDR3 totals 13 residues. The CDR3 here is CASSLDLGHEQFF. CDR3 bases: TGTGCCAGCAGTTTAGACCTCGGGCATGAGCAGTTCTTC.

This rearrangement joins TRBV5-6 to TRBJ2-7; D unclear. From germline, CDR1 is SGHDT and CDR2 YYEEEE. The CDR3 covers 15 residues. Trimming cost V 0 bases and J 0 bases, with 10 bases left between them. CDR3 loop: CASSLGQSSSYEQYF. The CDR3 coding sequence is TGTGCCAGCAGCTTGGGGCAGTCTAGCTCCTACGAGCAGTACTTC.

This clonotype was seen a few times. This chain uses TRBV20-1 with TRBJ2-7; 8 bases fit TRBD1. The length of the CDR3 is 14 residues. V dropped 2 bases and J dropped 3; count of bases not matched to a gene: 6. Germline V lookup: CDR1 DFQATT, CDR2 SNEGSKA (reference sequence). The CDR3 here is CSARKAGGGYEQYF. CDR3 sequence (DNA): TGCAGTGCTAGAAAGGCAGGGGGCGGCTACGAGCAGTACTTC.

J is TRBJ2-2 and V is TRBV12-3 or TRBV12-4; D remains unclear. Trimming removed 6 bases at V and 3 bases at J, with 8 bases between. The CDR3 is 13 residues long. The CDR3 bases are TGTGCCAGCAGAGGGTGGCACACCGGGGAGCTGTTTTTT. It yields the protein CASRGWHTGELFF.

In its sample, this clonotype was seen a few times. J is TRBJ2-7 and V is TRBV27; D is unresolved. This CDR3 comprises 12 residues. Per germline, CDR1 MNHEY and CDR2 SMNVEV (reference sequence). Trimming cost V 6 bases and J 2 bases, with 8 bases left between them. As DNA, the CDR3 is TGTGCCAGCAGCCACCGGGCCTACGAGCAGTACTTC. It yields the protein CASSHRAYEQYF.

The CDR3 protein is CAISTSSAGRGETQYF. In nucleotides, the CDR3 is TGTGCCATCAGTACTTCGAGTGCAGGGAGGGGAGAGACCCAGTACTTC. The chain couples TRBV10-3 to TRBJ2-5, with 7 bases that match TRBD2. In germline, CDR1 is ENHRY, CDR2 SYGVKD. V shed 5 bases and J 4 bases; nucleotides not matched to a gene: 13. This CDR3 spans 16 amino acids.

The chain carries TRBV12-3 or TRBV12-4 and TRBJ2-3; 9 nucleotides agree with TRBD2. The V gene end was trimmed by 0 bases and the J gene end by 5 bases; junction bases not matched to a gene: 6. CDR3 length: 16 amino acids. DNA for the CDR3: TGTGCCAGCAGTTTAGCGCGCGGGGGGGCCCAAGATACGCAGTATTTT. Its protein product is CASSLARGGAQDTQYF.

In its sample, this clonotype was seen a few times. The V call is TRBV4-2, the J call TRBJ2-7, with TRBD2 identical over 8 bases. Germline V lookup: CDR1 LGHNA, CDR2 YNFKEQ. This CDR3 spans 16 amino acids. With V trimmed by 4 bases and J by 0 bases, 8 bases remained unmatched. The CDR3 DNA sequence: TGTGCCAGCAGCCTAGACATAGCGGGGACCTCCTACGAGCAGTACTTC. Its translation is CASSLDIAGTSYEQYF.

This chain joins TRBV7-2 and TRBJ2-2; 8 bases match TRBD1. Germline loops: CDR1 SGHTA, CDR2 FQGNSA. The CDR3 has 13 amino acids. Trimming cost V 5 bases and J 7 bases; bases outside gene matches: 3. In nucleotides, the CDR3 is TGTGCCAGCAGCCGACAGGGGCACGGGGAGCTGTTTTTT. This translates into CASSRQGHGELFF.

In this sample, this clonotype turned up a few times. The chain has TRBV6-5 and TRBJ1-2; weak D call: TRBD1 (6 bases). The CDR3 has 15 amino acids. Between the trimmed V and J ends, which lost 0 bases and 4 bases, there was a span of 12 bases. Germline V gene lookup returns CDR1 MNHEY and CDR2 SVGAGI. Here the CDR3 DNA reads TGTGCCAGCAGTTACTCGAACAGGGTGGGCTATGGCTACACCTTC. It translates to CASSYSNRVGYGYTF.

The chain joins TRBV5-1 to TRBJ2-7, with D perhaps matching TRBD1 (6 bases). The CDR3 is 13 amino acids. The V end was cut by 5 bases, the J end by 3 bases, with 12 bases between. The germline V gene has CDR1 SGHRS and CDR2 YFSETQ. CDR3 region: CASRATDSYEQYF. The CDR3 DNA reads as TGCGCCAGCAGGGCGACGGACAGCTACGAGCAGTACTTC.

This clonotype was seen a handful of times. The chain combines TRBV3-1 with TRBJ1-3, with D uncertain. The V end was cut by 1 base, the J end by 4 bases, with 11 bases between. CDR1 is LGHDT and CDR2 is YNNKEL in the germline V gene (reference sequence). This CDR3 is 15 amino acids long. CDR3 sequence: CASSQVGVGGNTIYF. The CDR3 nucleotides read TGTGCCAGCAGCCAAGTTGGAGTTGGCGGAAACACCATATATTTT.

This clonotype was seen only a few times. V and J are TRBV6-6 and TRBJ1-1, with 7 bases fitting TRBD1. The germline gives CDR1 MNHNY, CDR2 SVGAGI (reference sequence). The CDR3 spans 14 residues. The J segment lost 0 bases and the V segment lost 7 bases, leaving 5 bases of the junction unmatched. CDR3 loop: CASTRDRMNTEAFF. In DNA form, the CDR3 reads TGTGCCAGCACGCGGGACAGAATGAACACTGAAGCTTTCTTT.